Sequencing of this TCR beta chain was carried out in a study of blood T cell repertoires in COVID-19. Across the study: Sites across the United States, Italy and Spain contributed samples from acute and convalescent COVID-19.

Method: immunoSEQ multiplex PCR; TCRdb's copy keeps in-frame clones and lacks some. The repertoire holds around 130,000 clones, with 70% to 90% as singletons. CDR3 size: 15 residues. The germline V and J ends were trimmed by 0 bases and 2 bases, with 11 bases remaining between them. The germline CDR1 and CDR2 sequences are SGHRS and YFSETQ. The clonotype originates from a woman aged 55 to 70 with acute or convalescent COVID-19. The specimen was peripheral blood. The gene calls are TRBV5-1 and TRBJ1-1; D possibly corresponds to TRBD1 (6 bases). CDR3 region: CASSLEDSGNTEAFF. The CDR3 DNA reads as TGCGCCAGCAGCTTGGAGGACAGTGGAAACACTGAAGCTTTCTTT.